The clone carrying this TCR beta chain turned up a few times. Its antigen is not identified. Constant-segment-primed 5'RACE gave TCR alpha and TCR beta cDNA libraries with sample barcodes and UMIs. TCRdb reprocessed the 5' RACE reads via MiXCR and lists one record per CDR3 protein. Of more than 300,000 distinct CDR3 sequences detected, about 13% appear once; the ten largest clones hold 22%. CDR1 is SGHTA, CDR2 FQGTGA, per germline. V lost 2 bases, J lost 5 bases, and 16 bases lay in between. This CDR3 spans 16 amino acids. The record originates from a study of T-cell memory formation after mild COVID-19. Whole-study context: Clusters of TCRs were largely donor specific. Findings and limits, study-wide: For second-wave clones that peaked at day 37, SARS-CoV-2 specificity went unverified. Clones shrinking from day 15 to 85 showed even CD4/CD8 mixes; later expanders tilted CD4+.

Source material: PBMCs or a T cell subset sorted from them (not recorded which). This chain uses TRBV7-3 with TRBJ2-1, with D possibly being TRBD1 or TRBD2 (5 bases each). This TCR was recovered from a man younger than 35 who had mild COVID-19 (a few samples of this study predate the infection). Cell type and time point are not known. The CDR3 spells CASSLQGRGDHNEQFF. The CDR3 DNA follows: TGTGCCAGCAGCTTACAGGGTCGTGGGGACCACAATGAGCAGTTCTTC.